Listed below are T cell receptor beta chains from one sample, sequenced in a study of blood T cell repertoires in COVID-19. TCRdb's table, derived via immunoSEQ multiplex PCR, lists solely in-frame clones and lacks some. This sample has 70,000 to 100,000 clones, with approximately 71% found just once. The sequenced material came from peripheral blood. These receptors originate from a woman aged 45-60 years with acute or convalescent COVID-19. The CDR3 runs from the conserved cysteine through the conserved F or W. A D gene is named only where the DNA matches it firmly. Expanded clones get a size class; other rows say once, few or many, or leave the size out.

d_call cdr3_length j_call v_call clone_size cdr3_aa cdr3_nt
TRBD1 13 TRBJ1-1 TRBV27 once CASRTGGGSEAFF TGTGCCAGCAGAACAGGGGGCGGAAGTGAAGCTTTCTTT
- 14 TRBJ1-1 TRBV5-4 - CASSADVGGTEAFF TGTGCCAGCAGCGCCGATGTGGGAGGCACTGAAGCTTTCTTT
TRBD2 16 TRBJ2-5 TRBV13 - CASSPRGRGGQETQYF TGTGCCAGCAGCCCGAGAGGGCGGGGGGGACAAGAGACCCAGTACTTC
TRBD1 13 TRBJ1-2 TRBV12-3/TRBV12-4 once CASSSGTASGYTF TGTGCCAGCAGCTCCGGGACAGCATCAGGCTACACCTTC
TRBD1 15 TRBJ1-2 TRBV27 - CASSRGPSTNYGYTF TGTGCCAGCAGCAGGGGGCCCTCTACTAACTATGGCTACACCTTC
- 14 TRBJ2-3 TRBV6-5 - CASSIKQSSDTQYF TGTGCCAGCAGTATCAAACAGAGTTCAGATACGCAGTATTTT
- 18 TRBJ2-3 TRBV19 once CASSARGQPISSTDTQYF TGTGCCAGTAGTGCGCGGGGACAGCCGATCTCTAGCACAGATACGCAGTATTTT
- 14 TRBJ2-5 TRBV21-1 - CASSRTGEGETQYF TGTGCCAGCAGCAGGACAGGGGAAGGAGAGACCCAGTACTTC
- 14 TRBJ2-2 TRBV18 - CASSPGRNTGELFF TGTGCCAGCTCACCCGGGAGGAACACCGGGGAGCTGTTTTTT
TRBD1 13 TRBJ1-1 TRBV30 - CAWSRQGDTEAFF TGTGCCTGGAGCCGACAGGGCGACACTGAAGCTTTCTTT
- 14 TRBJ2-7 TRBV23-1 - CASSQFVEYYEQYF TGCGCCAGCAGTCAATTTGTAGAATACTACGAGCAGTACTTC
TRBD2 16 TRBJ2-3 TRBV27 - CASSLKRGWSADTQYF TGTGCCAGCAGTTTGAAGCGGGGGTGGTCGGCAGATACGCAGTATTTT
- 15 TRBJ1-1 TRBV5-1 - CASSFGDRSNTEAFF TGCGCCAGCAGCTTTGGAGACAGATCAAACACTGAAGCTTTCTTT
TRBD2 18 TRBJ2-4 TRBV11-3 - CASSLVRPSGGVVYIQYF TGTGCCAGCAGCTTAGTCCGCCCTAGCGGGGGGGTCGTATACATTCAGTACTTC
- 15 TRBJ2-5 TRBV24-1 - CATSDLEGESWTQYF TGTGCCACCAGTGACTTAGAGGGCGAAAGTTGGACCCAGTACTTC
- 14 TRBJ1-1 TRBV4-1 - CASRSGTMNTEAFF TGCGCCAGCAGGAGCGGGACCATGAACACTGAAGCTTTCTTT
- 16 TRBJ2-3 TRBV11-2 - CASSSGTRRSTDTQYF TGTGCCAGCAGCTCCGGGACACGTCGAAGCACAGATACGCAGTATTTT
TRBD1 16 TRBJ1-5 TRBV7-9 - CASGDQGALGNQPQHF TGTGCCAGCGGGGATCAGGGGGCGTTGGGCAATCAGCCCCAGCATTTT
TRBD1 14 TRBJ1-2 TRBV11-2 - CASSPETGRAGYTF TGTGCCAGCAGCCCAGAGACAGGGCGAGCGGGCTACACCTTC
- 12 TRBJ1-2 TRBV6-5 - CASSYVGGGYTF TGTGCCAGCAGTTACGTCGGGGGTGGCTACACCTTC
TRBD1 18 TRBJ1-5 TRBV7-2 - CASSFSSGQGGSNQPQHF TGTGCCAGCAGCTTTTCCTCGGGACAGGGAGGGAGCAATCAGCCCCAGCATTTT
TRBD2 16 TRBJ2-7 TRBV14 few CASSLLAGGQGHEQYF TGTGCCAGCAGCTTACTAGCGGGGGGGCAAGGTCACGAGCAGTACTTC
TRBD1 17 TRBJ1-5 TRBV18 - CASSLKTGGVSNQPQHF TGTGCCAGCTCACTTAAAACAGGGGGAGTAAGCAATCAGCCCCAGCATTTT
- 15 TRBJ2-7 TRBV5-5 - CASSRGGNLLDEQYF TGTGCCAGCAGCCGTGGGGGGAACCTGTTGGACGAGCAGTACTTC
- 13 TRBJ1-1 TRBV9 - CASSVEGEGEAFF TGTGCCAGCAGCGTAGAGGGAGAAGGTGAAGCTTTCTTT
TRBD1 13 TRBJ2-2 TRBV3-1/TRBV3-2 few CASRDRDPGELFF TGTGCCAGCAGAGACAGGGACCCCGGGGAGCTGTTTTTT
- 15 TRBJ1-2 TRBV28 - CASSLSMARGAGYTF TGTGCCAGCAGTTTATCGATGGCCAGGGGAGCTGGCTACACCTTC
TRBD2 15 TRBJ2-1 TRBV6-2/TRBV6-3 - CASSPTSGGINEQFF TGTGCCAGCAGTCCGACTAGCGGGGGGATCAATGAGCAGTTCTTC
TRBD1 14 TRBJ1-2 TRBV28 - CASNRQGTNYGYTF TGTGCCAGCAATAGACAGGGAACTAACTATGGCTACACCTTC
- 15 TRBJ2-2 TRBV4-2 - CASRRGGGDTGELFF TGTGCCAGCAGGAGGGGGGGAGGGGACACCGGGGAGCTGTTTTTT
- 14 TRBJ1-2 TRBV5-1 - CASSLEQGMDGYTF TGCGCCAGCAGCTTGGAACAGGGAATGGATGGCTACACCTTC
TRBD1 17 TRBJ2-2 TRBV5-4 - CASSAHSGTANTGELFF TGTGCCAGCAGCGCGCACTCCGGGACAGCGAACACCGGGGAGCTGTTTTTT
TRBD1 14 TRBJ1-1 TRBV20-1 few CSASGQGGNTEAFF TGCAGTGCTAGTGGGCAGGGGGGGAACACTGAAGCTTTCTTT
- 14 TRBJ1-2 TRBV4-1 once CASSQEPGPYGYTF TGCGCCAGCAGCCAAGAACCCGGTCCCTATGGCTACACCTTC
- 13 TRBJ1-3 TRBV4-1 - CASSQLQGNTIYF TGCGCCAGCAGCCAATTGCAGGGGAACACCATATATTTT
- 15 TRBJ1-2 TRBV23-1 - CASWRPWGPAYGYTF TGCGCCAGCTGGCGCCCGTGGGGGCCCGCCTATGGCTACACCTTC
- 13 TRBJ1-2 TRBV19 - CAASRDTGYGYTF TGTGCCGCATCCCGGGATACGGGGTATGGCTACACCTTC
- 16 TRBJ1-1 TRBV2 - CASLKNWGSKDTEAFF TGTGCCAGCCTAAAAAACTGGGGCTCTAAGGACACTGAAGCTTTCTTT
- 15 TRBJ1-5 TRBV7-9 - CASSLYGDSSQPQHF TGTGCCAGCAGCTTATATGGAGACAGCAGCCAGCCCCAGCATTTT
- 14 TRBJ1-5 TRBV29-1 few CSVGGGRSNQPQHF TGCAGCGTTGGCGGGGGTCGAAGCAATCAGCCCCAGCATTTT
TRBD1 12 TRBJ1-6 TRBV5-1 - CASRTGNSPLHF TGCGCCAGCAGGACAGGGAACTCACCCCTCCACTTT
- 15 TRBJ2-1 TRBV24-1 - CATSDFQRADNEQFF TGTGCCACCAGTGATTTCCAGCGGGCGGACAATGAGCAGTTCTTC
TRBD2 14 TRBJ2-7 TRBV7-6 - CASSSRTSGYEQYF TGTGCCAGCAGCTCCAGGACTAGCGGCTACGAGCAGTACTTC
TRBD1 15 TRBJ1-1 TRBV11-1 few CASSLQGQLNTEAFF TGTGCCAGCAGTTTGCAGGGACAGCTGAACACTGAAGCTTTCTTT
TRBD1 12 TRBJ1-4 TRBV29-1 - CSVGQGTEKLFF TGCAGCGTTGGACAGGGGACAGAAAAACTGTTTTTT
- 16 TRBJ1-5 TRBV3-1/TRBV3-2 - CASSQTRQLEGQPQHF TGTGCCAGCAGCCAAACGCGACAGCTAGAAGGGCAGCCCCAGCATTTT
- 11 TRBJ2-7 TRBV30 - CAWGLSYEQYF TGTGCCTGGGGACTTTCCTACGAGCAGTACTTC
TRBD1 12 TRBJ1-2 TRBV19 - CASSNDRAGYTF TGTGCCAGTAGTAACGACAGGGCTGGCTACACCTTC
TRBD2 15 TRBJ2-7 TRBV5-1 - CASSPTSGATYEQYF TGCGCCAGCAGCCCCACTAGCGGGGCAACCTACGAGCAGTACTTC
- 15 TRBJ1-5 TRBV18 - CASSPRVGVDQPQHF TGTGCCAGCTCACCACGAGTCGGGGTCGATCAGCCCCAGCATTTT
- 14 TRBJ1-1 TRBV6-5 - CATDHRTWVTEAFF TGTGCCACAGATCACCGGACATGGGTCACTGAAGCTTTCTTT
- 14 TRBJ1-2 TRBV6-2/TRBV6-3 once CASSYSAANYGYTF TGTGCCAGCAGTTACTCGGCAGCTAACTATGGCTACACCTTC
- 15 TRBJ2-2 TRBV27 few CASSGPRKGPGELFF TGTGCCAGCAGTGGTCCAAGAAAGGGGCCCGGGGAGCTGTTTTTT
TRBD1 14 TRBJ1-1 TRBV12-5 - CASGLATPGTGATF TGTGCTAGTGGTTTGGCGACCCCCGGGACAGGCGCGACCTTT
TRBD2 12 TRBJ2-1 TRBV6-5 once CASSRTGGQQFF TGTGCCAGCAGTCGGACGGGAGGTCAGCAGTTCTTC
- 14 TRBJ2-1 TRBV25-1 - CASSSGWPYNEQFF TGTGCCAGCAGTTCGGGGTGGCCTTACAATGAGCAGTTCTTC
- 11 TRBJ1-2 TRBV20-1 - CSARAGTKGTF TGCAGTGCTAGGGCAGGGACAAAAGGAACCTTC
TRBD1 12 TRBJ1-2 TRBV27 - CASSGQGFGYTF TGTGCCAGTTCGGGACAGGGGTTTGGCTACACCTTC
- 12 TRBJ2-7 TRBV7-6 - CASSSSPYEQYF TGTGCCAGCAGCTCCTCCCCCTACGAGCAGTACTTC
- 14 TRBJ1-1 TRBV16 - CASTQGGSNTEAFF TGTGCCAGCACCCAAGGAGGGTCGAACACTGAAGCTTTCTTT